Sequencing of this TCR beta chain was carried out in a study of T cells expressing NK-cell markers. TCRdb re-called the 5' RACE reads; every CDR3 protein appears as one record, without DNA. Its clone listing holds 150,000 or so distinct CDR3 sequences. The length of the CDR3 is 18 residues. Per the germline V gene, CDR1 is SGHTA and CDR2 is FQGTGA. The V call is TRBV7-3, the J call TRBJ2-3; TCRdb designates TRBD2, a call that cannot be tested without DNA. The TCR comes from a woman between 18 and 69 years old in good health. Input material: blood T cells: a sorted CD56 or NKG2C T cell subset, CD4+ or CD8+ T cells, or bulk PBMC T cells (not recorded which). The CDR3 spells CASSLDRGLAGGPGTQYF.